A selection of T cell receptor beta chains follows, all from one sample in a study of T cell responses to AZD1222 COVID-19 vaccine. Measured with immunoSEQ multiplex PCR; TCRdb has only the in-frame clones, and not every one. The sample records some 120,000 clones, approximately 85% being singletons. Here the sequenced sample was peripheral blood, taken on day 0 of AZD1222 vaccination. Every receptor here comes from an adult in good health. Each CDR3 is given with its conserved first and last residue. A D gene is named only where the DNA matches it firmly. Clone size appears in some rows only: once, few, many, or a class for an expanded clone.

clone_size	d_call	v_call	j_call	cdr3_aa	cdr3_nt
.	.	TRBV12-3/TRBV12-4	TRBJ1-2	CASSQGDYGYTF	TGTGCCAGCAGTCAAGGGGACTATGGCTACACCTTC
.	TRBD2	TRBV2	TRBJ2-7	CASSAGTSRTYEQYF	TGTGCCAGCAGTGCCGGGACTAGCCGAACCTACGAGCAGTACTTC
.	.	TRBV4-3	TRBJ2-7	CASSLSKGSPYEQYF	TGCGCCAGCAGCCTAAGCAAGGGGTCACCCTACGAGCAGTACTTC
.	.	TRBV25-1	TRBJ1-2	CASSDSVFGLTF	TGTGCCAGCAGTGACTCAGTTTTTGGGTTAACCTTC
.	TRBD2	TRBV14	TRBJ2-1	CASSLAGTSSYNEQFF	TGTGCCAGCAGCCTGGCCGGGACTAGCTCCTACAATGAGCAGTTCTTC
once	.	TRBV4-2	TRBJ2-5	CASEGRDGTQYF	TGTGCCAGTGAAGGAAGGGACGGGACCCAGTACTTC
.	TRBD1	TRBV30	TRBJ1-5	CAWSDYRPNRGNQPQHF	TGTGCCTGGAGTGACTACCGTCCTAACAGGGGTAATCAGCCCCAGCATTTT
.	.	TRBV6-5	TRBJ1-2	CASRWARNYGYTF	TGTGCCAGCAGATGGGCCAGGAACTATGGCTACACCTTC
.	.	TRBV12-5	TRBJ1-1	CASGSPTGYTEAFF	TGTGCTAGTGGTTCCCCCACAGGGTACACTGAAGCTTTCTTT
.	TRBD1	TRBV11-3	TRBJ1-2	CASSHRQGDYGYTF	TGTGCCAGCAGCCACCGACAGGGGGACTATGGCTACACCTTC
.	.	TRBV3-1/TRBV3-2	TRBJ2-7	CASSPLVGPTDEQYF	TGTGCCAGCAGCCCTCTCGTGGGACCCACAGACGAGCAGTACTTC
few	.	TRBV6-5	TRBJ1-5	CASSLDRNFNQPQHF	TGTGCCAGCAGTCTAGACAGGAACTTTAATCAGCCCCAGCATTTT
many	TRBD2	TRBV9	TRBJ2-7	CASSEGEGLAGDEQYF	TGTGCCAGCAGCGAGGGGGAAGGACTAGCGGGAGACGAGCAGTACTTC
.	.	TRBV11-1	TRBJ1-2	CASSRGRVAGMGYTF	TGTGCCAGCAGTCGGGGCAGGGTGGCCGGTATGGGCTACACCTTC
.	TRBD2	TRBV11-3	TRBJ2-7	CASSSRTSGSAYEQYF	TGTGCCAGCAGCTCCAGGACTAGCGGGAGCGCCTACGAGCAGTACTTC
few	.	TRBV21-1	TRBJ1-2	CASSIRSGDGYTF	TGTGCCAGCAGCATCCGGTCTGGGGATGGCTACACCTTC
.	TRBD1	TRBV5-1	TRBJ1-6	CASSFTGDSYNSPLHF	TGCGCCAGCAGCTTTACAGGGGACTCCTATAATTCACCCCTCCACTTT
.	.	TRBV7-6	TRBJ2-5	CAIGPETQYF	TGTGCCATCGGGCCGGAGACCCAGTACTTC
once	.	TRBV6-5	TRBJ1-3	CASSLGGYSGNTIYF	TGTGCCAGCAGCCTGGGGGGCTATTCTGGAAACACCATATATTTT
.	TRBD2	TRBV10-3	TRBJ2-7	CAISTSGRRYEQYF	TGTGCCATCAGTACTAGCGGGAGACGATACGAGCAGTACTTC